These T cell receptor beta chains were read from a single sample in a study of blood T cell repertoires in COVID-19. TCRdb's table, derived via immunoSEQ multiplex PCR, lists solely in-frame clones and lacks some. The repertoire includes fewer than 250,000 clones, roughly 82% of them detected once, and roughly 12% sits in the top ten. Sequencing used peripheral blood. The receptor set was obtained from a woman aged 40 to 49 with acute or convalescent COVID-19. Both conserved end residues are part of each CDR3. Expanded clones are given a class, and other clones once, few, many or no size at all.

clone_size j_call v_call cdr3_aa
NA TRBJ2-1 TRBV19 CASSLRQGVNNEQFF
NA TRBJ1-5 TRBV6-5 CASSPPGEPQHF
NA TRBJ1-5 TRBV27 CARGGDQCLDQPQHF
NA TRBJ2-3 TRBV5-1 CASSLTLARGGRNTQYF
NA TRBJ1-1 TRBV3-1/TRBV3-2 CASRSGQGAVTEAFF
NA TRBJ1-1 TRBV7-2 CASSPRVANTEAFF
NA TRBJ2-7 TRBV27 CASSGAEKHEQYF
NA TRBJ1-1 TRBV4-1 CASSQAGNTEAFF
NA TRBJ2-1 TRBV6-2/TRBV6-3 CASSPGLGGNEQFF
NA TRBJ1-5 TRBV24-1 CATSDSQVPHQPQHF
NA TRBJ1-5 TRBV6-5 CASSYGAGEQPQHF
NA TRBJ1-2 TRBV10-3 CAISEDRANYGYTF
NA TRBJ2-2 TRBV6-5 CATRGGANTGELFF
once TRBJ1-2 TRBV7-2 CASSPGSLAYGYTF
many TRBJ2-2 TRBV21-1 CASSKATRLGGSGELFF
NA TRBJ2-3 TRBV24-1 CATSDLFGTGADTQYF
NA TRBJ1-2 TRBV28 CASSLGQGINYGYTF
few TRBJ2-7 TRBV20-1 CSPAAGDEQYF